This paragraph reports one T cell receptor (beta chain). These data originate in a study of T cells in Graves' hyperthyroidism and ophthalmopathy. Across the whole study: The initial diagnosis was the point when peripheral blood was collected, ahead of any treatment.

Hyperthyroidism of Graves' type that showed no ophthalmopathy progression within 18 months was stable. Orbital computed tomography, thyroid ultrasound, serum thyroxine and TRAb, and clinical symptoms together informed the diagnoses. More than 9.5 ml fresh peripheral blood yielded the PBMCs. V dropped 5 bases and J dropped 5; count of bases not matched to a gene: 11. The germline V gene has CDR1 MNHNS and CDR2 SASEGT. The CDR3 length is 15 residues. RNA transcripts served as the template for amplifying TCR beta CDR3 regions. TCR CDR3 regions were first amplified by RT-PCR with HTBI primers. In TCRdb, the multiplex PCR reads were re-called with MiXCR into one record per CDR3 protein. The repertoire includes approximately 870,000 distinct CDR3 sequences, roughly 37% of them detected once, and more than 7% sits in the top ten.

The source material was blood. The chain carries TRBV6-1 and TRBJ2-7, with 8 bases lining up with TRBD1. This TCR was sampled from a man in his late teens or twenties with Graves' hyperthyroidism. The CDR3 bases are TGTGCCAGCAGTCCTCGGCAGGGGGCAATAAACGAGCAGTACTTC. Its translation: CASSPRQGAINEQYF.